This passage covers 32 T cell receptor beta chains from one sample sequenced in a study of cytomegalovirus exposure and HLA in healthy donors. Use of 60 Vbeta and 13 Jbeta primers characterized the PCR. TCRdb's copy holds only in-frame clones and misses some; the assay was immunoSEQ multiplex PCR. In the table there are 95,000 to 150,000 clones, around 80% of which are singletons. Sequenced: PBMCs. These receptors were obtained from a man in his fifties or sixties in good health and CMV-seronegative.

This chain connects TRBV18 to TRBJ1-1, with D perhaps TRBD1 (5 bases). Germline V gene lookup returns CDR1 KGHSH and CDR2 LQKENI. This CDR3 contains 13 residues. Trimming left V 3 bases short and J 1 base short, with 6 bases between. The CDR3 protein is CASSPGGNTEAFF. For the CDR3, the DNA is TGTGCCAGCTCACCGGGGGGGAACACTGAAGCTTTCTTT.

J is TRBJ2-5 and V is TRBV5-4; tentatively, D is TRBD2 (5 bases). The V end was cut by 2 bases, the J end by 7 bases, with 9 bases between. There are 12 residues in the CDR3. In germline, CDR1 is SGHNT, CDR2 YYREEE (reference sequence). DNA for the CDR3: TGTGCCAGCAGCTTAAGCGAGGGGACCCAGTACTTC. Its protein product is CASSLSEGTQYF.

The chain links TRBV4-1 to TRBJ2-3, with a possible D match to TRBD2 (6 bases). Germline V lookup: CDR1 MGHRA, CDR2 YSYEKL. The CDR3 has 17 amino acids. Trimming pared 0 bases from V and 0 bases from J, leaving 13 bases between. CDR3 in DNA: TGCGCCAGCAGCCAAGATCCCACGGGGGTCAGCACAGATACGCAGTATTTT. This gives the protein CASSQDPTGVSTDTQYF.

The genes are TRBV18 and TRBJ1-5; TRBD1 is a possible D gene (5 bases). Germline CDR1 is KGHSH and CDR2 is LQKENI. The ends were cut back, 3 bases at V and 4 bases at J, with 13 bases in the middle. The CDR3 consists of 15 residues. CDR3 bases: TGTGCCAGCTCACCCCTGCAGGGCGGTAATCAGCCCCAGCATTTT. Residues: CASSPLQGGNQPQHF.

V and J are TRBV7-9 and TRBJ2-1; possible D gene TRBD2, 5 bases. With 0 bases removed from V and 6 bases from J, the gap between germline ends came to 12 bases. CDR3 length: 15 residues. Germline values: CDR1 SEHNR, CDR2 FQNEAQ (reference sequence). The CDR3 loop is CASSLAAAPSNEQFF. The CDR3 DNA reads TGTGCCAGCAGCTTAGCAGCGGCCCCGTCCAATGAGCAGTTCTTC.

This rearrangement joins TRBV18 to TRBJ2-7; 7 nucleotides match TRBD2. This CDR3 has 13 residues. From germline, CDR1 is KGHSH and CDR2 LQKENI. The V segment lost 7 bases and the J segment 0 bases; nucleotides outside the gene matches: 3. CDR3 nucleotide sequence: TGTGCCAGCTTGGGGGGGGACTCCTACGAGCAGTACTTC. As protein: CASLGGDSYEQYF.

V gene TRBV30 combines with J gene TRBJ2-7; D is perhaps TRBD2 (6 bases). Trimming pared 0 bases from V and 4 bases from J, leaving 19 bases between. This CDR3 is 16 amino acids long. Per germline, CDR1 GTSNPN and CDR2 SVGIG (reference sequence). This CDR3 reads CAWSVTGGRGIYEQYF. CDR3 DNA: TGTGCCTGGAGTGTAACCGGGGGACGGGGGATATACGAGCAGTACTTC.

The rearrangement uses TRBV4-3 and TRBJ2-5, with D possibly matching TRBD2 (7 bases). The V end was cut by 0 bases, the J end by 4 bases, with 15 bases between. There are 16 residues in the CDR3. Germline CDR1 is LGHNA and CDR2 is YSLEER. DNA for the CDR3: TGCGCCAGCAGCCAAGATCGGGGGGCGAGAGGAGAGACCCAGTACTTC. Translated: CASSQDRGARGETQYF.

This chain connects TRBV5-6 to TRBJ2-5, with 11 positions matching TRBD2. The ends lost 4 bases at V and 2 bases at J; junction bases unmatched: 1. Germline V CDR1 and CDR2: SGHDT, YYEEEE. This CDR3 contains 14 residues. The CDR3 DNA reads TGTGCCAGCAGCCGACTAGCGGGGCAAGAGACCCAGTACTTC. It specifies CASSRLAGQETQYF.

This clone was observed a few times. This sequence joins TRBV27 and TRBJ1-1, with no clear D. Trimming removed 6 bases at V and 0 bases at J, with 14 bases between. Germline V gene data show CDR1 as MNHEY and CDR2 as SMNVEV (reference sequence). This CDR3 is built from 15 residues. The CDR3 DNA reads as TGTGCCAGCAGCCCCGTCTCGGGGATGAACACTGAAGCTTTCTTT. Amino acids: CASSPVSGMNTEAFF.

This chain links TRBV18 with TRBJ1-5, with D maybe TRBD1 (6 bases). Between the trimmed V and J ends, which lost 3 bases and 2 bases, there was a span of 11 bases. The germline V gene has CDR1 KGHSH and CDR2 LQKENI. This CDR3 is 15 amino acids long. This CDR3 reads CASSPVGGRNQPQHF. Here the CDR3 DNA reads TGTGCCAGCTCACCGGTAGGGGGTCGCAATCAGCCCCAGCATTTT.

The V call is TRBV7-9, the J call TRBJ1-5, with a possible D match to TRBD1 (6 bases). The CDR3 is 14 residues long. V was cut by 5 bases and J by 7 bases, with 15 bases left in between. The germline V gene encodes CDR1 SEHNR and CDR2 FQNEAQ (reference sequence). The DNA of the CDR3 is TGTGCCAGCAGCCGGGGGGGGGCTAAGCAGCCCCAGCATTTT. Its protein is CASSRGGAKQPQHF.

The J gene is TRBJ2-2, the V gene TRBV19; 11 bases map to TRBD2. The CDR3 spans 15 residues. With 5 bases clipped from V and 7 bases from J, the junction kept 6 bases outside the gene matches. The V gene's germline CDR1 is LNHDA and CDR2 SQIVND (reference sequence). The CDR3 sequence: CASSWLAGGDGELFF. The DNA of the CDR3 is TGTGCCAGTAGTTGGCTAGCGGGAGGTGACGGGGAGCTGTTTTTT.

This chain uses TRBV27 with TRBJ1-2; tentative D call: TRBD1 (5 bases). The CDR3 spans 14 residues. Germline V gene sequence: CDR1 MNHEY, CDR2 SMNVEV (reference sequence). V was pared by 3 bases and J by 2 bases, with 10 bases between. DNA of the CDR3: TGTGCCAGCAGTTTCAGGGCAGCCAACTATGGCTACACCTTC. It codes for CASSFRAANYGYTF.

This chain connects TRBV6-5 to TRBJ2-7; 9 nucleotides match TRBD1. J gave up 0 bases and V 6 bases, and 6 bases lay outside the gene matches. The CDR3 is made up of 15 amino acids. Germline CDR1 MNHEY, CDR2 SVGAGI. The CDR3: CASSRDRVSSYEQYF. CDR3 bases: TGTGCCAGCAGCCGGGACAGGGTAAGCTCCTACGAGCAGTACTTC.

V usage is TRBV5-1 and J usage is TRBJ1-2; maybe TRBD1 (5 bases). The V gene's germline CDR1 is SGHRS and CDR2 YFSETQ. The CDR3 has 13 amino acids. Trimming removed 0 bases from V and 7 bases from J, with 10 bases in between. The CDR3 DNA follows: TGCGCCAGCAGCTTGGTGGGGCAGGCTGGCTACACCTTC. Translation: CASSLVGQAGYTF. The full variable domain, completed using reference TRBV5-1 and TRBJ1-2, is KAGVTQTPRYLIKTRGQQVTLSCSPISGHRSVSWYQQTPGQGLQFLFEYFSETQRNKGNFPGRFSGRQFSNSRSEMNVSTLELGDSALYLCASSLVGQAGYTFGSGTRLTVV.

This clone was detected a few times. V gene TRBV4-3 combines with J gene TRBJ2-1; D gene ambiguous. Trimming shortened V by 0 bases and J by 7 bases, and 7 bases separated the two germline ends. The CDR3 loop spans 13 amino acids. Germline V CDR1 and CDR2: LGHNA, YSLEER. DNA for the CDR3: TGCGCCAGCAGCCAAGATTTCCGGAATGAGCAGTTCTTC. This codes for CASSQDFRNEQFF.

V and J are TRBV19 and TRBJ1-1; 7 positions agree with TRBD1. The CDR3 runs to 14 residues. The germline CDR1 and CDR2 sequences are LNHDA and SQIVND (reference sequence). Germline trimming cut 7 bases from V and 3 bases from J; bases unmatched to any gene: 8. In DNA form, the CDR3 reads TGTGCCAGTACAAAGGACAGGACTTACACTGAAGCTTTCTTT. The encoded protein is CASTKDRTYTEAFF.

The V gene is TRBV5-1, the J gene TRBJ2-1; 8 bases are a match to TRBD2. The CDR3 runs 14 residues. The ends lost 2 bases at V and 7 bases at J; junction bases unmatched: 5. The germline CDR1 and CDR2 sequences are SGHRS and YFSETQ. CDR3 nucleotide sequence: TGCGCCAGCAGCTTCTCGGGAGGGCCTAATGAGCAGTTCTTC. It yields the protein CASSFSGGPNEQFF.

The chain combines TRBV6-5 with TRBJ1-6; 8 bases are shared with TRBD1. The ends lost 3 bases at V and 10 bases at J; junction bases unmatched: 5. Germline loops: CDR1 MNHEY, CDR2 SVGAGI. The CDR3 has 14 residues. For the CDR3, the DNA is TGTGCCAGCAGTTATACAGGGGGGGACTCACCCCTCCACTTT. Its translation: CASSYTGGDSPLHF.

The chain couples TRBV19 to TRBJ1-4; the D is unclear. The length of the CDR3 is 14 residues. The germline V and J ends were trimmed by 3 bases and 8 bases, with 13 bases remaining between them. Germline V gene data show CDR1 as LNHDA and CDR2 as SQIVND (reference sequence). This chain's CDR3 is CASSIATSNEKLFF. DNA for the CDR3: TGTGCCAGTAGTATCGCGACTAGTAACGAAAAACTGTTTTTT.

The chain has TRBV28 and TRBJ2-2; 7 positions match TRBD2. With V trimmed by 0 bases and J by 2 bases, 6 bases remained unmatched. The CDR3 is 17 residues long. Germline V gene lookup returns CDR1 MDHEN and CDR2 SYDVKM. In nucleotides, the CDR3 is TGTGCCAGCAGTTTATGGAGCGGGACCAAAAACACCGGGGAGCTGTTTTTT. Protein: CASSLWSGTKNTGELFF.

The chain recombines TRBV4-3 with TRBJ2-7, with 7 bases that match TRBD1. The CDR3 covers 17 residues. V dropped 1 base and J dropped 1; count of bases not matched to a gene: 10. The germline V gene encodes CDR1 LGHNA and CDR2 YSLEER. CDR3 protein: CASSQGINRDSSYEQYF. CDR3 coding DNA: TGCGCCAGCAGCCAAGGTATTAACCGGGACAGTTCCTACGAGCAGTACTTC.

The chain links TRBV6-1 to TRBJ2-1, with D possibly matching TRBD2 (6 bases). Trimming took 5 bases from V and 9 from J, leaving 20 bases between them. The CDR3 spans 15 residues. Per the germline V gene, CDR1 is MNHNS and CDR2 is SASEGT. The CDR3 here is CASSPLAGIRGEQFF. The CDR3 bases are TGTGCCAGCAGTCCTCTGGCGGGGATTAGGGGTGAGCAGTTCTTC.

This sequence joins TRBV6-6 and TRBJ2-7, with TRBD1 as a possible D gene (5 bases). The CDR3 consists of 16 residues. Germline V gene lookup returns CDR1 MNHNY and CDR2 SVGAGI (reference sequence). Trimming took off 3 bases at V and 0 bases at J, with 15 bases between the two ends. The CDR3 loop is CASSYYDSGDSYEQYF. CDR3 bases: TGTGCCAGCAGTTATTATGACAGTGGCGACTCCTACGAGCAGTACTTC.

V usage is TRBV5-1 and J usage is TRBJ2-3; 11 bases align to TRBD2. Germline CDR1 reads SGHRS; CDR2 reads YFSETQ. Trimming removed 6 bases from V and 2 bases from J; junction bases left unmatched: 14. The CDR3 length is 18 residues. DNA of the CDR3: TGCGCCAGCAACGTGGGGCTAGCGGGGGGCCGATTCACAGATACGCAGTATTTT. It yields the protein CASNVGLAGGRFTDTQYF. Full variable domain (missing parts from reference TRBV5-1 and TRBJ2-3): KAGVTQTPRYLIKTRGQQVTLSCSPISGHRSVSWYQQTPGQGLQFLFEYFSETQRNKGNFPGRFSGRQFSNSRSEMNVSTLELGDSALYLCASNVGLAGGRFTDTQYFGPGTRLTVL.

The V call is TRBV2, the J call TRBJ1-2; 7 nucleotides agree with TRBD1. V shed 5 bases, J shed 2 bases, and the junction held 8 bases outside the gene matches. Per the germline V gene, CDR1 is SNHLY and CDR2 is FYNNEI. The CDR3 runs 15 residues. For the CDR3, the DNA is TGTGCCAGCAGTAGTCGACAGGGTCTAAACTATGGCTACACCTTC. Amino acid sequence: CASSSRQGLNYGYTF.

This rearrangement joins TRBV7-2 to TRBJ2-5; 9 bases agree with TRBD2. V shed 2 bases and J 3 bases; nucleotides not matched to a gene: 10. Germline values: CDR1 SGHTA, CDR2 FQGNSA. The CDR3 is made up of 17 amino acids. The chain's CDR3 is CASSLRRGGAEEETQYF. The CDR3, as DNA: TGTGCCAGCAGCTTAAGGCGCGGGGGGGCGGAAGAAGAGACCCAGTACTTC.

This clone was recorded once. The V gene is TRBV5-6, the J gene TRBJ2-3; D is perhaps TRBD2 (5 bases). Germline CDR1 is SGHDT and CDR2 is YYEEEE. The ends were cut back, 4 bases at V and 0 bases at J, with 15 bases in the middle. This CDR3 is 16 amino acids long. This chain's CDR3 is CASSPGARTSTDTQYF. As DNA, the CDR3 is TGTGCCAGCAGCCCAGGCGCCCGGACTAGCACAGATACGCAGTATTTT.

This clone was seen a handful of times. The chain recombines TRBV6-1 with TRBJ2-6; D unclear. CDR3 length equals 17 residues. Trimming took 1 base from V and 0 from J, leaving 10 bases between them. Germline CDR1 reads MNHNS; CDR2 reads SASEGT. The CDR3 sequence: CASSEGGPISGANVLTF. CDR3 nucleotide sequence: TGTGCCAGCAGTGAAGGTGGCCCCATCTCTGGGGCCAACGTCCTGACTTTC.

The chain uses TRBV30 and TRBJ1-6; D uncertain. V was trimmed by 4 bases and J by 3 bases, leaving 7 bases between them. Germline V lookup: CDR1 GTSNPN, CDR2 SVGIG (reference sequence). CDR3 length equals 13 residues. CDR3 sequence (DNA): TGTGCCTGGACGCTAGGCTATAATTCACCCCTCCACTTT. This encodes CAWTLGYNSPLHF.

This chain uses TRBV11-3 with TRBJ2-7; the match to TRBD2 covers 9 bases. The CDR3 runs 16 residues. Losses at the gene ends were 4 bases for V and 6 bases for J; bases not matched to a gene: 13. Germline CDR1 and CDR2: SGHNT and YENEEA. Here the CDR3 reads CASSSSGVAGVGEQYF. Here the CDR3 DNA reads TGTGCCAGCAGCTCGTCCGGGGTAGCGGGAGTAGGCGAGCAGTACTTC.